This note documents a single T cell receptor beta chain sequence. This specimen belongs to a study of blood T cell repertoires in COVID-19. TCRdb's table, derived via immunoSEQ multiplex PCR, lists solely in-frame clones and lacks some. Of just over 300,000 clones listed, over 85% are singletons. This sequence originates from a woman between 25 and 40 years old with COVID-19, enrolled during active disease. Input material: peripheral blood.

CDR3 protein: CASSQSQTVNSGNTIYF. The CDR3 region has the DNA TGCGCCAGCAGCCAAAGCCAGACAGTTAACTCTGGAAACACCATATATTTT. This chain connects TRBV4-3 to TRBJ1-3, with TRBD1 as a possible D gene (5 bases). Trimming stripped 2 bases from V and 0 bases from J, with 14 bases between. Germline-derived CDR1 and CDR2 are LGHNA and YSLEER. The CDR3 is 17 amino acids.